This T cell receptor (beta chain) was captured by sequencing in a study of vaccination effects on CD4 cells after COVID-19. V lost 4 bases to trimming and J lost 1 base, with 4 bases between them. CDR3 length equals 12 residues. Germline CDR1 is SGHAT and CDR2 is FQNNGV. This table comes from immunoSEQ multiplex PCR, and its TCRdb copy is limited to in-frame clones, with some not included. Of 73,000 or so clones listed, around 79% are singletons. A word on this clone: No antigen is known for it.

Findings and limits, study-wide: In the late period after vaccination, infection- and vaccine-induced clones contracted markedly.

Peptide-pool stimulation followed by sequencing identified expanded antigen-specific CD4+ clonotypes in the ViraFEST assay. Cultured cells yielded isolated CD4+ T cells after less than 11 days. Absence of prior SARS-CoV-2 infection characterized the vaccine recipients, who showed negative nucleocapsid antibodies. The authors exchanged half the medium for IL-2 medium on days 3 and 7. The rearrangement joins TRBV11-2 to TRBJ1-1; D is undetermined. The clonotype comes from a human donor who received a COVID-19 vaccine. The sample consisted of CD4+ T cells from PBMCs cultured with SARS-CoV-2 spike peptides, taken before COVID-19 vaccination. CDR3 protein: CASSWTNTEAFF. The CDR3 DNA reads as TGTGCCAGCAGCTGGACGAACACTGAAGCTTTCTTT.